This T cell receptor beta chain appears in the sequencing data of a study of CD8+ T cells in alopecia areata. The wider study: Twice a day, 5 to 10 mg of oral tofacitinib was administered to treated patients.

V lost 4 bases, J lost 7 bases, and 12 bases lay in between. Germline-derived CDR1 and CDR2 are SGDLS and YYNGEE. CDR3 length: 14 amino acids. Reverse transcribed after extraction, RNA yielded cDNA as the sequencing template. The assay was immunoSEQ multiplex PCR, and TCRdb's table has in-frame clones only and misses some. Of 100,000 to 150,000 clones detected, about 57% appear once; the ten largest clones hold roughly 4.5%. About this clone: Its antigen is still unknown.

Study conclusions and caveats: Lesional scalp exceeded normal scalp in clonality, especially in alopecia totalis/universalis.

Lesional scalp punch biopsies and peripheral blood were collected from alopecia areata patients. The TCR comes from a human donor with alopecia areata. This material consisted of CD4+ T cells sorted from blood, taken at week 0. The chain joins TRBV9 to TRBJ1-6; D unclear. Here the CDR3 reads CASSPETQNSPLHF. Written as DNA, the CDR3 is TGTGCCAGCAGCCCCGAAACCCAAAATTCACCCCTCCACTTT.